A selection of T cell receptor beta chains follows, all from one sample in a study of CD4+ T cells in melanoma. Repertoires were generated with immunoSEQ multiplex PCR, while TCRdb's copy carries only in-frame clones and drops some. The profile covers roughly 50,000 clones, with 89% appearing a single time and roughly 10% taken by the ten largest. Sequencing was carried out using peripheral blood. The receptor set was obtained from a human donor with melanoma. CDR3s include the opening cysteine and the closing phenylalanine or tryptophan. Rows may omit the clone size; those that give it use once, few, many or a size class.

clone_size,v_call,cdr3_aa
-,TRBV6-5,CASSYTYGQPQHF
-,TRBV28,CASNQADSGNTIYF
-,TRBV27,CASSPLAGADTQYF
-,TRBV5-1,CASSLEAASYEQYF
once,TRBV19,CASTIQDSYNSPLHF
-,TRBV19,CASSPGDRTNSPLHF
-,TRBV7-2,CASSTGLATNEKLFF
once,TRBV11-2,CASSFEENTEAFF
-,TRBV7-2,CASSLIPGQAGTQYF
-,TRBV29-1,CSPRLAGGRETQYF
-,TRBV2,CASSVTGARNTEAFF
-,TRBV6-5,CASSYSGGSNEQFF
-,TRBV9,CASTADRGETQYF
-,TRBV25-1,CATSGDATNEKLFF
-,TRBV29-1,CSGIPTAGNEQFF
-,TRBV6-6,CASSYLGGPGDEQFF
-,TRBV30,CAWANLGAAGNTIYF
-,TRBV6-5,CASSSDGDEAFF
-,TRBV1,CTSSHQDREAFF
-,TRBV7-9,CASSPPLGGEKLFF
-,TRBV19,CASSTPTGDEQYF
-,TRBV5-1,CASSLNNNEQYF
once,TRBV5-6,CASSTETGITNYGYTF
-,TRBV4-2,CASSWKGVAEAFF
-,TRBV6-6,CASSYSPSTDTQYF